These 7 T cell receptor beta chains were all obtained from the same sample, sequenced in a study of response to subunit inactivated influenza vaccine. Each CDR3 protein gets one entry after TCRdb re-called the RT-PCR reads with MiXCR. The sample records roughly 790,000 distinct CDR3 sequences, 20% to 25% being singletons. The sample in question was PBMCs from blood, obtained about 5 days after vaccination. These receptors were obtained from a man between 50 and 59 years old who received an inactivated influenza vaccine.

A few counts support this clonotype. The chain uses TRBV20-1 and TRBJ2-7, with 8 bases matching TRBD1. Germline loops: CDR1 DFQATT, CDR2 SNEGSKA (reference sequence). The CDR3 is 14 residues long. V lost 5 bases to trimming and J lost 4 bases; unmatched junction nucleotides: 10. This CDR3 reads CSAARTGYKYEQYF. The CDR3 coding sequence is TGCAGTGCTGCTCGGACAGGGTATAAGTACGAGCAGTACTTC.

This clonotype has more than one count but fewer than ten. V and J are TRBV4-3 and TRBJ2-7; unclear D gene. Trimming took off 1 base at V and 4 bases at J, with 8 bases between the two ends. Germline V gene sequence: CDR1 LGHNA, CDR2 YSLEER. This CDR3 contains 13 residues. CDR3 nucleotide sequence: TGCGCCAGCAGCCAAGCCCGTAATTACGAGCAGTACTTC. Its translation is CASSQARNYEQYF.

This clonotype was recorded many times. This sequence joins TRBV15 and TRBJ2-7; 11 bases are shared with TRBD1. CDR1 and CDR2 (germline): LNHNV, YYDKDF (reference sequence). V was clipped by 2 bases and J by 5 bases; unmatched bases: 2. This CDR3 has 14 residues. CDR3: CATSRRTGGDEQYF. As DNA, the CDR3 is TGTGCCACCAGCAGAAGGACAGGGGGCGACGAGCAGTACTTC.

The chain uses TRBV5-4 and TRBJ2-1; D call uncertain. The CDR3 sequence is 15 residues long. Between the trimmed V and J ends, which lost 0 bases and 3 bases, there was a span of 10 bases. Looked up from germline, CDR1 is SGHNT and CDR2 is YYREEE (reference sequence). As DNA, the CDR3 is TGTGCCAGCAGCTTGGGGGCAGCCCTCTACAATGAGCAGTTCTTC. It is translated as CASSLGAALYNEQFF.

This clonotype was seen a few times. CDR3 in DNA: TGCGCCAGCAGCTTGGCCGGGGGGAGGAAGACCCAGTACTTC. Protein sequence: CASSLAGGRKTQYF. This chain uses TRBV5-1 with TRBJ2-5, with TRBD2 matching over 7 bases. The CDR3 loop spans 14 amino acids. The V and J ends lost 0 bases and 6 bases, in that order; junction bases with no gene match: 5. Germline-derived CDR1 and CDR2 are SGHRS and YFSETQ.

This clonotype was observed many times. The chain couples TRBV12-3 or TRBV12-4 to TRBJ2-1; 7 bases are a match to TRBD2. This CDR3 is 15 amino acids long. The J segment lost 7 bases and the V segment lost 4 bases, leaving 10 bases of the junction unmatched. CDR3 nucleotides: TGTGCCAGCAGTTGGGACTATAGAGGTAGTAATGAGCAGTTCTTC. It translates to CASSWDYRGSNEQFF.

This clonotype was counted between two and nine times. V and J are TRBV10-3 and TRBJ2-5, with 9 bases that match TRBD2. The CDR3 runs to 15 residues. J was trimmed by 5 bases and V by 0 bases; bases with no gene match: 4. The germline V gene has CDR1 ENHRY and CDR2 SYGVKD. The chain's CDR3 is CAISESGSGSETQYF. CDR3 DNA: TGTGCCATCAGTGAGTCCGGTAGCGGGAGTGAGACCCAGTACTTC.